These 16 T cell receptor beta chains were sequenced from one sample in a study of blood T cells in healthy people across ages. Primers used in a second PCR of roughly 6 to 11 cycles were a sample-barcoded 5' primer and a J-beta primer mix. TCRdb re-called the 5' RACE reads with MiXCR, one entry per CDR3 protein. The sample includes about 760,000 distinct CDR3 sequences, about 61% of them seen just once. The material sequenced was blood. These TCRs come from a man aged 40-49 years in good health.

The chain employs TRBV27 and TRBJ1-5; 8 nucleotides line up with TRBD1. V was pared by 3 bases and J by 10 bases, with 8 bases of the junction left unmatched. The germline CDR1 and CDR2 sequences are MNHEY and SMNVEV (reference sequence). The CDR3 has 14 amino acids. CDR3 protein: CASSFGTGGKPQHF. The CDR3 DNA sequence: TGTGCCAGCAGTTTCGGGACAGGAGGGAAACCCCAGCATTTT.

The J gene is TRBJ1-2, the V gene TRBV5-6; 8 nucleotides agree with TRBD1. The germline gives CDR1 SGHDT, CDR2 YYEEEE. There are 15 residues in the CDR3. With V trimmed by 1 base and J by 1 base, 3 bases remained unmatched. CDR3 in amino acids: CASSLRDRYNYGYTF. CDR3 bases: TGTGCCAGCAGCTTGCGGGACAGGTATAACTATGGCTACACCTTC.

For the CDR3, the DNA is TGTGCCAGCAAGCAGGGGGGACTAGCGGGAGATCGTTACGAGCAGTACTTC. It specifies CASKQGGLAGDRYEQYF. This sequence joins TRBV28 and TRBJ2-5; 14 bases line up with TRBD2. The better agreement between TRBJ2-7 and the DNA end casts doubt on the J call. Germline CDR1 MDHEN, CDR2 SYDVKM. This CDR3 spans 17 amino acids.

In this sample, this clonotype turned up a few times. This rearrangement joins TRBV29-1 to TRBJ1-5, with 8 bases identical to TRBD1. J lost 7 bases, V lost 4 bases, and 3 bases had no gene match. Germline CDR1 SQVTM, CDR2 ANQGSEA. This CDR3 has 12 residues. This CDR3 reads CSVGQGNQPQHF. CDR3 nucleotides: TGCAGCGTTGGACAGGGGAACCAGCCCCAGCATTTT.

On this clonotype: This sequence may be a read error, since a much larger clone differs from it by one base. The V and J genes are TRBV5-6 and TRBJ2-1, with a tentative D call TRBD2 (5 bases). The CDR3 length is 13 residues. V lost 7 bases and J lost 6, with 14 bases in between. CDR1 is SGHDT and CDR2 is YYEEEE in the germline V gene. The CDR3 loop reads CASVASGINEQFF. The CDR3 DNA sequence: TGTGCCAGCGTGGCCTCGGGAATCAATGAGCAGTTCTTC.

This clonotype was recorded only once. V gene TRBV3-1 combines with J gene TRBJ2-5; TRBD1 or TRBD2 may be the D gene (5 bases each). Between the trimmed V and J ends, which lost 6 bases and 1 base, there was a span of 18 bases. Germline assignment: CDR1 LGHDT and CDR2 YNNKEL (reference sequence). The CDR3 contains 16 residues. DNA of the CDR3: TGTGCCAGCAGTAATCGGGGACCAACCGGCCAAGAGACCCAGTACTTC. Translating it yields CASSNRGPTGQETQYF.

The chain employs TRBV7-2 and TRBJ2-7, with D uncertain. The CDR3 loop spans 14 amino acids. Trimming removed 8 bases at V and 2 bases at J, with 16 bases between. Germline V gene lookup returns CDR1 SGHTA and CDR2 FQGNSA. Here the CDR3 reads CASVQRVTPYEQYF. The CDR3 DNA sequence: TGTGCCAGCGTACAACGGGTCACCCCCTACGAGCAGTACTTC.

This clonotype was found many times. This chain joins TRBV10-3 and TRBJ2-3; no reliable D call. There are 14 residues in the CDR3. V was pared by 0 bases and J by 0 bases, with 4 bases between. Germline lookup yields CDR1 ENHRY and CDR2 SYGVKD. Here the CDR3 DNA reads TGTGCCATCAGTGAGTCGGGCAGCACAGATACGCAGTATTTT. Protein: CAISESGSTDTQYF.

CDR3 in amino acids: CATSGGGGYSYNEQFF. In DNA form, the CDR3 reads TGTGCCACCAGCGGGGGCGGCGGTTACTCCTACAATGAGCAGTTCTTC. The chain combines TRBV15 with TRBJ2-1; TRBD1 might be the D (6 bases). This CDR3 spans 16 amino acids. Germline lookup yields CDR1 LNHNV and CDR2 YYDKDF (reference sequence). Trimming took 5 bases from V and 0 from J, leaving 14 bases between them.

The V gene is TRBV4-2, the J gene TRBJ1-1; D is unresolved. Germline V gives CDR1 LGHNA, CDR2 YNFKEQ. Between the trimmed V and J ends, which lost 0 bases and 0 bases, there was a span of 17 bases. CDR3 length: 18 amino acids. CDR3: CASSQDSIRVGLNTEAFF. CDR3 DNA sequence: TGTGCCAGCAGCCAAGATAGTATAAGGGTGGGTTTGAACACTGAAGCTTTCTTT.

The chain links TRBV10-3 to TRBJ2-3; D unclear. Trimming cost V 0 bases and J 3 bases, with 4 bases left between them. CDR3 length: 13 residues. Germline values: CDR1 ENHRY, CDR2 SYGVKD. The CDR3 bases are TGTGCCATCAGTGAGTCAAAGACAGATACGCAGTATTTT. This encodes CAISESKTDTQYF.

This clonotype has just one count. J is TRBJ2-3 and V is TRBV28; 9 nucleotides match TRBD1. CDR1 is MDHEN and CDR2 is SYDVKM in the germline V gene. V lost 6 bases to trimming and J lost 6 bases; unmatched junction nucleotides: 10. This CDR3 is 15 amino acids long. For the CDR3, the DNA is TGTGCCAGCAGCCTCCTGAAGGACAGGGGTGATACGCAGTATTTT. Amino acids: CASSLLKDRGDTQYF.

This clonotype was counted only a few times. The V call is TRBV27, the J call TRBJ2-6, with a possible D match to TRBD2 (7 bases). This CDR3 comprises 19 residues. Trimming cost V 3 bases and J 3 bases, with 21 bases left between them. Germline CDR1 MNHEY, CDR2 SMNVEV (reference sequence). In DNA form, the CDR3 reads TGTGCCAGCAGTTTCTTTGCTTTCGGGGGGCTTGGTGGGGCCAACGTCCTGACTTTC. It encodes CASSFFAFGGLGGANVLTF. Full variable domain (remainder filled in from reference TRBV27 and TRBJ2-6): EAQVTQNPRYLITVTGKKLTVTCSQNMNHEYMSWYRQDPGLGLRQIYYSMNVEVTDKGDVPEGYKVSRKEKRNFPLILESPSPNQTSLYFCASSFFAFGGLGGANVLTFGAGSRLTVL.

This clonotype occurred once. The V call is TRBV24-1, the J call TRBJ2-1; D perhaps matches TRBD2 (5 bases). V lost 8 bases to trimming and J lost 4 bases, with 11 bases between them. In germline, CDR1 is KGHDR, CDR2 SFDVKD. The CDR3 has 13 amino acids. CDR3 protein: CATNKAEYNEQFF. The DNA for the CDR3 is TGTGCCACCAACAAAGCGGAGTACAATGAGCAGTTCTTC.

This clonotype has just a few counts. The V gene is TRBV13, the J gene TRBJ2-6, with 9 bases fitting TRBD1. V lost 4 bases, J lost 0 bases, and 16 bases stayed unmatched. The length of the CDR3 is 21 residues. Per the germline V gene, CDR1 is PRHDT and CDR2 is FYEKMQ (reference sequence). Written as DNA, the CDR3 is TGTGCCAGCAGCTCTTTCTTATACCCCGGGACAGGGAACTCTGGGGCCAACGTCCTGACTTTC. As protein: CASSSFLYPGTGNSGANVLTF.

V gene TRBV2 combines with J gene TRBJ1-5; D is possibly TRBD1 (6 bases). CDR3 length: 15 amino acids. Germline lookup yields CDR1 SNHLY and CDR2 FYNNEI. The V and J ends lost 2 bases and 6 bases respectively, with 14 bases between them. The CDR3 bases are TGTGCCAGCAGTGAATCGAGGGCAGGGGTTCAGCCCCAGCATTTT. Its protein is CASSESRAGVQPQHF.